This paragraph covers one TCR beta chain sequence. The antigen remains undetermined. Using the 5' RACE reads, TCRdb records one entry per CDR3 protein without DNA. This repertoire includes about 110,000 distinct CDR3 sequences. Germline assignment: CDR1 DFQATT and CDR2 SNEGSKA (reference sequence). The CDR3 sequence is 14 residues long. This record comes from a study of monozygotic twins with inflammatory bowel disease. Findings of the study overall: Different subtypes (of T cells) could not be told apart from one another.

This rearrangement joins TRBV20-1 to TRBJ2-7; there is no DNA to check the TCRdb D call of TRBD1. The sample comprised blood. This TCR was sampled from a human donor with ulcerative colitis or Crohn's disease, or a healthy co-twin of an affected twin (not recorded which). The CDR3 loop reads CSASRDRGPYEQYF.